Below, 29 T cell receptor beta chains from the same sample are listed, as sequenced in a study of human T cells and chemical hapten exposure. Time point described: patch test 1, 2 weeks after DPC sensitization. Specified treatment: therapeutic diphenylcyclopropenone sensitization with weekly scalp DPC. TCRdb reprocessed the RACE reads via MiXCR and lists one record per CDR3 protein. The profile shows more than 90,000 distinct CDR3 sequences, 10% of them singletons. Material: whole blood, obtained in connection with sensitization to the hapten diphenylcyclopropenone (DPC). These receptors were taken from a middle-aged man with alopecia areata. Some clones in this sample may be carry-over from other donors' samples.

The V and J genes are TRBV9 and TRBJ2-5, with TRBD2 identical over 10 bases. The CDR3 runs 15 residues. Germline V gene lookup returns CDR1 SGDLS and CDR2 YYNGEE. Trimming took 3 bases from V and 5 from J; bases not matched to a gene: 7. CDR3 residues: CASSGSGRLSETQYF. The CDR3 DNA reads TGTGCCAGCAGCGGTAGCGGGAGGCTCTCGGAGACCCAGTACTTC.

This CDR3 reads CASRPRGAEQFF. The CDR3 DNA follows: TGTGCCAGCCGCCCGCGCGGGGCTGAGCAGTTCTTC. The chain joins TRBV2 to TRBJ2-1; maybe TRBD2 (6 bases). This CDR3 is built from 12 residues. Germline V gene data show CDR1 as SNHLY and CDR2 as FYNNEI. Trimming pared 8 bases from V and 9 bases from J, leaving 14 bases between.

In DNA, the CDR3 is TGTGCCAGCAGCTTAGGTCTAGCGGGAGGACAGGCCGGGGAGCTGTTTTTT. It translates to CASSLGLAGGQAGELFF. The rearrangement links TRBV7-2 to TRBJ2-2; 11 nucleotides align to TRBD2. The V segment lost 1 base and the J segment 6 bases; nucleotides outside the gene matches: 7. CDR3 length equals 17 residues. Per germline, CDR1 SGHTA and CDR2 FQGNSA. Complete variable domain (other parts from reference TRBV7-2 and TRBJ2-2): GAGVSQSPSNKVTEKGKDVELRCDPISGHTALYWYRQSLGQGLEFLIYFQGNSAPDKSGLPSDRFSAERTGGSVSTLTIQRTQQEDSAVYLCASSLGLAGGQAGELFFGEGSRLTVL.

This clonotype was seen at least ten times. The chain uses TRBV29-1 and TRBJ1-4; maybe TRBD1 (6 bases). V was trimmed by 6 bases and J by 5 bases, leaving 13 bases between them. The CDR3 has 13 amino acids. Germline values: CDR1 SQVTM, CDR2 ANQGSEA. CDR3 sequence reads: CSVGGQSNEKLFF. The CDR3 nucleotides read TGCAGCGTCGGGGGCCAGTCCAATGAAAAACTGTTTTTT.

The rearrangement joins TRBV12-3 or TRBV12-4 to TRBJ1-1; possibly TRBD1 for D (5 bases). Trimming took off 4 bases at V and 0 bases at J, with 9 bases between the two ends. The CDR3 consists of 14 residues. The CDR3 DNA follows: TGTGCCAGCAGTTGGGACGGACTGAACACTGAAGCTTTCTTT. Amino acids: CASSWDGLNTEAFF.

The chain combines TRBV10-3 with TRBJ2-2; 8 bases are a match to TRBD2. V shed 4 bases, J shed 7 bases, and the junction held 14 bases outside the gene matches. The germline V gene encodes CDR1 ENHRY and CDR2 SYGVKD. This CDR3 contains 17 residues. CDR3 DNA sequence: TGTGCCATCAGTGTCGGGTACCAGCGGGAGAAGATCGGGGAGCTGTTTTTT. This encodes CAISVGYQREKIGELFF.

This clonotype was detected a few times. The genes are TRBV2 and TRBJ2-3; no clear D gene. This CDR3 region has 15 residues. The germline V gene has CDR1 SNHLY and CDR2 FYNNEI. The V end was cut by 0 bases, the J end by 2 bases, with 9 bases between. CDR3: CASSEARGVTDTQYF. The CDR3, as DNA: TGTGCCAGCAGTGAAGCGAGAGGTGTCACAGATACGCAGTATTTT.

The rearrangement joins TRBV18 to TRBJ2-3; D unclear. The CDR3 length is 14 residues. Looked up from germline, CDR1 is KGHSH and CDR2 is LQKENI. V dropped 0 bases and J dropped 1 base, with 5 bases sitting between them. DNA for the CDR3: TGTGCCAGCTCACCACCGGGTCGCACAGATACGCAGTATTTT. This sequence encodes CASSPPGRTDTQYF.

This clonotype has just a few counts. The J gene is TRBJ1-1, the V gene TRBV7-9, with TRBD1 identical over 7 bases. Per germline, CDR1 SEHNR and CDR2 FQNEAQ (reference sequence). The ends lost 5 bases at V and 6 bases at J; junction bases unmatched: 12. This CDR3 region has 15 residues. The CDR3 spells CASSPPDRVRAEAFF. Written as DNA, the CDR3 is TGTGCCAGCAGCCCTCCAGACAGGGTCAGGGCTGAAGCTTTCTTT.

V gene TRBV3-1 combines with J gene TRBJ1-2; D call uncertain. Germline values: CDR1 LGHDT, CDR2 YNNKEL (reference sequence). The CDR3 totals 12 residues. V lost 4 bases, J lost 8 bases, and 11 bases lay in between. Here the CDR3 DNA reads TGTGCCAGCAGCCCTCCGGGGTCGGGCTACACCTTC. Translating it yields CASSPPGSGYTF.

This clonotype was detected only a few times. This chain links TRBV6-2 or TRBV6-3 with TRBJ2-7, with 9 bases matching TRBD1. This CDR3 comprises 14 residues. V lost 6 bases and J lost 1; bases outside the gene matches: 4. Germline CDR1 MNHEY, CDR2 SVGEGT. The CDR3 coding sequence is TGTGCCAGCAGCTGGACAGGGGCTTCCTACGAGCAGTACTTC. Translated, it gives CASSWTGASYEQYF.

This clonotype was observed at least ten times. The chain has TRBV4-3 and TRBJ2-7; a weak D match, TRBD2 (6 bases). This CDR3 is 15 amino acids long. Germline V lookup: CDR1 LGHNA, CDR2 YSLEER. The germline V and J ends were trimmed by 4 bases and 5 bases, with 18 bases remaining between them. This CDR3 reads CASSLQGGLGDEQYF. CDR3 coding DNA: TGCGCCAGCAGCCTCCAGGGAGGTTTGGGTGACGAGCAGTACTTC.

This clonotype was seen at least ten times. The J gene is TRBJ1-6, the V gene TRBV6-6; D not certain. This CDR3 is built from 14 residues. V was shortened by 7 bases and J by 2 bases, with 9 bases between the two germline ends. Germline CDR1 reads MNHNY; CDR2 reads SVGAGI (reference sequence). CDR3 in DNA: TGTGCCAGCAATTCCGGGACCTATAATTCACCCCTCCACTTT. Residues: CASNSGTYNSPLHF.

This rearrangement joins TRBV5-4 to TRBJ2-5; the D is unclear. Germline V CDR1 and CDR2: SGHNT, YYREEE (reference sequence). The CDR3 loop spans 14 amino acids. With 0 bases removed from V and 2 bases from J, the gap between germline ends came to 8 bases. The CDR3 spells CASSLGGRQETQYF. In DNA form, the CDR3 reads TGTGCCAGCAGCTTGGGCGGCAGGCAAGAGACCCAGTACTTC. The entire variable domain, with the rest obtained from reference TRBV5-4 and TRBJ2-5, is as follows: ETGVTQSPTHLIKTRGQQVTLRCSSQSGHNTVSWYQQALGQGPQFIFQYYREEENGRGNFPPRFSGLQFPNYSSELNVNALELDDSALYLCASSLGGRQETQYFGPGTRLLVL.

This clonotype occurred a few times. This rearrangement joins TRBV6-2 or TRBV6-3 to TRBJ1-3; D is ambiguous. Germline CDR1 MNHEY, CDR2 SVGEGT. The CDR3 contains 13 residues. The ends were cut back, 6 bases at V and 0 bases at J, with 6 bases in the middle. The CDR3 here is CASSPYSGNTIYF. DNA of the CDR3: TGTGCCAGCAGCCCTTACTCTGGAAACACCATATATTTT.

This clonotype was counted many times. The CDR3 sequence is CASSLSGLAGASYEQYF. As DNA, the CDR3 is TGTGCCAGCAGTTTATCCGGACTAGCGGGAGCTTCCTACGAGCAGTACTTC. The chain combines TRBV27 with TRBJ2-7; 13 positions match TRBD2. The CDR3 is 17 residues long. J lost 1 base, V lost 0 bases, and 3 bases had no gene match. CDR1 is MNHEY, CDR2 SMNVEV, per germline (reference sequence).

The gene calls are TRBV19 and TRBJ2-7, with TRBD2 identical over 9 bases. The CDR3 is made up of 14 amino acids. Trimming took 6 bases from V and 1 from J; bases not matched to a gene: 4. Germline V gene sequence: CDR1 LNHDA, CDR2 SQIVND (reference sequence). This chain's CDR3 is CASRGTSPSYEQYF. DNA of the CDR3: TGTGCCAGTAGAGGGACTAGCCCGTCCTACGAGCAGTACTTC.

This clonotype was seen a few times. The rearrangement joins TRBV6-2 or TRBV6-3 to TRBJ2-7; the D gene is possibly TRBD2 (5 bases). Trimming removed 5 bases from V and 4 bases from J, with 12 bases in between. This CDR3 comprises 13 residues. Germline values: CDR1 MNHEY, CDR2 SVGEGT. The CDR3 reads CASSGEGRYEQYV. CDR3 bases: TGTGCCAGCAGTGGAGAGGGCCGGTACGAGCAGTACGTC.

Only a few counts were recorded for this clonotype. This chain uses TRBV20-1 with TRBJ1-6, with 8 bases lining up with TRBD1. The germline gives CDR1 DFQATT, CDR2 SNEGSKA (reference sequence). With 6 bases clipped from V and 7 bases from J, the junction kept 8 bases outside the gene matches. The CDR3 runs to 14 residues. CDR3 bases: TGCAGTGCAGCATCCGGGACAGGCAATTCACCCCTCCACTTT. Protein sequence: CSAASGTGNSPLHF.

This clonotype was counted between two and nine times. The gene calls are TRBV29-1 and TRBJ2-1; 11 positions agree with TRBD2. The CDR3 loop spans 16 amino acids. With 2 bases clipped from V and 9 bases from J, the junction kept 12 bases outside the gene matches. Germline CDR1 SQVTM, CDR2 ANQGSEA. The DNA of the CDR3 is TGCAGCGTTGAAACCGGGACTAGCGGTCGAAGGGGTGAGCAGTTCTTC. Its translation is CSVETGTSGRRGEQFF.

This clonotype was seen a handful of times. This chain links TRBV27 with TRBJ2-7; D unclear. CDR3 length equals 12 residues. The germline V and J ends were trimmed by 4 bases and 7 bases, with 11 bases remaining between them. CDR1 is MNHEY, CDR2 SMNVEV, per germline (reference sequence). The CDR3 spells CASSSEVGEQYF. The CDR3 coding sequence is TGTGCCAGCAGTTCTGAAGTCGGGGAGCAGTACTTC.

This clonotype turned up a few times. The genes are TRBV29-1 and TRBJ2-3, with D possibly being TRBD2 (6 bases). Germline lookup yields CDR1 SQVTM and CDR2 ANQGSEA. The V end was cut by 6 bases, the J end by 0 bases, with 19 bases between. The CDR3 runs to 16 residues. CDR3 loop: CSVTGSSSRSTDTQYF. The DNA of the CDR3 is TGCAGCGTGACCGGGAGCTCCTCAAGAAGCACAGATACGCAGTATTTT.

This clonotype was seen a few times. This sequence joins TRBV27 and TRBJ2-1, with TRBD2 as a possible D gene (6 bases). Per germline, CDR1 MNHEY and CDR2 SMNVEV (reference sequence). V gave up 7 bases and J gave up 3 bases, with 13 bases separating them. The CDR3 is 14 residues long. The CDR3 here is CASKSSADYNEQFF. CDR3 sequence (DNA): TGTGCCAGCAAGTCTAGCGCCGACTACAATGAGCAGTTCTTC.

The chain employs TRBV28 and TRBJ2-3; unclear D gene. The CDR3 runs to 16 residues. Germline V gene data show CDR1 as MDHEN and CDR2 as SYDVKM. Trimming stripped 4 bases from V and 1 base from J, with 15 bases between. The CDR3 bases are TGTGCCAGCAGTTCGGGTGGCAGGATGCGCACAGATACGCAGTATTTT. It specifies CASSSGGRMRTDTQYF. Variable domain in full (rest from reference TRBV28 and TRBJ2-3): DVKVTQSSRYLVKRTGEKVFLECVQDMDHENMFWYRQDPGLGLRLIYFSYDVKMKEKGDIPEGYSVSREKKERFSLILESASTNQTSMYLCASSSGGRMRTDTQYFGPGTRLTVL.

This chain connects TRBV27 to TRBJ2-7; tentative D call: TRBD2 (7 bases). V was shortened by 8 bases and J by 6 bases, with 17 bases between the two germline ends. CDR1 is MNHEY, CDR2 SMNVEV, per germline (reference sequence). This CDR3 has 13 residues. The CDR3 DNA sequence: TGTGCCAGCCACGGGGGGCAGGCTGGCGAGCAGTACGTC. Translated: CASHGGQAGEQYV.

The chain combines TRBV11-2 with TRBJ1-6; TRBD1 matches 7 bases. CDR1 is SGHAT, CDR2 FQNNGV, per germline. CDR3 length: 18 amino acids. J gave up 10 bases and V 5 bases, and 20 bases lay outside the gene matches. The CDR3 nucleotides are TGTGCCAGCAGCCCCGGACGCGTTCGACAGGGAGTTCGGTCACCCCTCCACTTT. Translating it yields CASSPGRVRQGVRSPLHF.

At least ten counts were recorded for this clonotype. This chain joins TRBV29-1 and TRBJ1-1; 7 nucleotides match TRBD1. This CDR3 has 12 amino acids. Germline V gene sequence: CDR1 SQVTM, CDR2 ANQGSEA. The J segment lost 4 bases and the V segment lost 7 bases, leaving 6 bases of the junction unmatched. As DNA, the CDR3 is TGCAGCGCGGGGACAGCCTCCACTGAAGCTTTCTTT. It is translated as CSAGTASTEAFF.

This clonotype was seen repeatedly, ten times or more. The CDR3 sequence: CASSLIKQGSNTEAFF. The CDR3, as DNA: TGTGCCAGCAGCTTAATTAAACAGGGGTCGAACACTGAAGCTTTCTTT. The V call is TRBV7-8, the J call TRBJ1-1; TRBD1 matches 7 bases. The junction had 7 bases not matched to a gene; V was cut back by 2 bases and J by 1 base. The CDR3 contains 16 residues. The germline gives CDR1 SGHVS, CDR2 FQNEAQ.

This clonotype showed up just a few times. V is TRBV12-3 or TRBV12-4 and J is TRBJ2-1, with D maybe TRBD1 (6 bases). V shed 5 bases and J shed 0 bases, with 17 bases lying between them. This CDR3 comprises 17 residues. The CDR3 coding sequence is TGTGCCAGCAGTCTGGAGGCAGGGGTTAACTCCTACAATGAGCAGTTCTTC. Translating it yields CASSLEAGVNSYNEQFF.